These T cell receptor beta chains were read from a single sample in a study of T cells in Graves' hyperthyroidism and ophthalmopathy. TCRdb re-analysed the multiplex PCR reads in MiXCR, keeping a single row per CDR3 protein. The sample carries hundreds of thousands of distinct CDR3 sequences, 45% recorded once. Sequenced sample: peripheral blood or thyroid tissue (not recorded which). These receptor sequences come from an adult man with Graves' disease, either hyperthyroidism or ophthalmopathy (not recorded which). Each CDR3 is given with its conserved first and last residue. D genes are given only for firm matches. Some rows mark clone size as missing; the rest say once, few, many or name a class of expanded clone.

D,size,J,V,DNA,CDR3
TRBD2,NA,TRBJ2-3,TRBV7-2,TGTGCCAGCAGTGCTACCGGGACTAGCGGGTTGGTAGATACGCAGTATTTT,CASSATGTSGLVDTQYF
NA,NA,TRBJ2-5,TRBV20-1,TGCAGTGCTAGATCCAGGGGTATCCAAGAGACCCAGTACTTC,CSARSRGIQETQYF
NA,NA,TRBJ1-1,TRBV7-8,TGTGCCAGCAGCTTCCCCGGGGGTTGGACTGAAGCTTTCTTT,CASSFPGGWTEAFF
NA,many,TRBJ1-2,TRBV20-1,TGCAGTGCTAGTTTAACAGGGTGGGACGGGGGTGGCTACACCTTC,CSASLTGWDGGGYTF
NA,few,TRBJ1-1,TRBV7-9,TGTGCCAGCAGCTTCCCTCTGACAGGCGGGCACACTGAAGCTTTCTTT,CASSFPLTGGHTEAFF
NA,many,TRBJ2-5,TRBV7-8,TGTGCCAGCAGCTTAGGGACTACCCAAGAGACCCAGTACTTC,CASSLGTTQETQYF
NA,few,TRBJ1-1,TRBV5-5,TGTGCCAGCAGCTCCTTTAGAGGGGACACTGAAGCTTTCTTT,CASSSFRGDTEAFF
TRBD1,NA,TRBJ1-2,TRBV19,TGTGCCAGTAGTCCCGATCGGACCGGGACAGTTTATGGCTACACCTTC,CASSPDRTGTVYGYTF
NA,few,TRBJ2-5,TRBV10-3,TGTGCCATCAGTGGACCAGGGCGCTCCCAAGAGACCCAGTACTTC,CAISGPGRSQETQYF
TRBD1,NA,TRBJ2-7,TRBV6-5,TGTGCCATCAGTTACTCGACAGGGCCCCTTCACGAGCAGTACTTC,CAISYSTGPLHEQYF
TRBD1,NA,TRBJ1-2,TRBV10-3,TGTGCCAGCACAGGGGGGCGCGACTATGGCTACACCTTC,CASTGGRDYGYTF
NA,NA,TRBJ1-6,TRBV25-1,TGTGCCAGCAGTAAGACATATTCACCCCTCCACTTT,CASSKTYSPLHF
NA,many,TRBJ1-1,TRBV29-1,TGCAGCGTGCCAAGGGGTAGCGGCACTGAAGCTTTCTTT,CSVPRGSGTEAFF
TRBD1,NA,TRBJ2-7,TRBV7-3,TGTGCCAGCAGCCCCGGACAGGGACTGGGCGAGCAGTACTTC,CASSPGQGLGEQYF
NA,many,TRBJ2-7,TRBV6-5,TGTGCCGTCTACGAGCAGTACTTC,CAVYEQYF
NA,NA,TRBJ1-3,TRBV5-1,TGCGCCAGCAGCTTGGAGTTCGGGTTTTCTGGAAACACCATATATTTT,CASSLEFGFSGNTIYF
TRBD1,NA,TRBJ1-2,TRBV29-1,TGCAGCTTAGGGACAGGTACCTATGGCTACACCTTC,CSLGTGTYGYTF
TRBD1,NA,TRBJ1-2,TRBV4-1,TGTGCCTGGAGTGCCGACAGGGGTAATGGCTACACCTTC,CAWSADRGNGYTF
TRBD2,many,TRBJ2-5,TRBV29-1,TGCAGCGTCCAAGGCGGGAGGGGAGAGACCCAGTACTTC,CSVQGGRGETQYF
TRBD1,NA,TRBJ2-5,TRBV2,TGTGCACGCCGAACTACGGGACAGACCCTAGAGACCCAGTACTTC,CARRTTGQTLETQYF
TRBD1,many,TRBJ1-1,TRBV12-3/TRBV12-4,TGTGCCAGCAGCCCTCGACAGGGCTTGGTCGGAGCTTTCTTT,CASSPRQGLVGAFF
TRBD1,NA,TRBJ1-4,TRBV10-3,TGTGCCATCAGTCCCGGGACAGGGGATGAAAAACTGTTTTTT,CAISPGTGDEKLFF
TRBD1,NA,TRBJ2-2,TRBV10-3,TGTGCCATCAGGCCGAGGCAGGGGGACCCCACGAACACCGGGGAGCTGTTTTTT,CAIRPRQGDPTNTGELFF
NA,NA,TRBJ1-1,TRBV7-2,TGTGCCAGCAGACCCAGGGGGAACACTGAAGCTTTCTTT,CASRPRGNTEAFF
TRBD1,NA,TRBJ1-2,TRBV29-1,TGCAGCACAGGGGGCTATGGCTACACCTTC,CSTGGYGYTF
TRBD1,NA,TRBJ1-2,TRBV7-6,TGTGCCAGCAGCCAAGAGCACTCGGACAGGGCATTTTATGGCTACACCTTC,CASSQEHSDRAFYGYTF
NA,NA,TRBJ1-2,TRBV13,TGTGCCAGCAGCTTAGCGGGGGAGCCCTATGGCTACACCTTC,CASSLAGEPYGYTF
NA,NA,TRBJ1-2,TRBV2,TGTGCCAGCGTAGAAGGGTTTGGGGTCTATGGCTACACCTTC,CASVEGFGVYGYTF
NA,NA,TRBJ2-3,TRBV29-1,TGCAGCGTTGATTTGGCGGCAGATACGCGGTATTTT,CSVDLAADTRYF
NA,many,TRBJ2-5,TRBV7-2,TGTGCCAGCAGCCCTGGGGGGATAGCCCAAGAGACCCAGTACTTC,CASSPGGIAQETQYF
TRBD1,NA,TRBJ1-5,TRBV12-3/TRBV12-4,TGTGCCAGCAGTACGGGACAGGGGGTCCATCAGCCCCAGCATTTT,CASSTGQGVHQPQHF
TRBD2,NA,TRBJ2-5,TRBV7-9,TGTGCCAGCAGCTTATACGGGGGGGGCCAAGAGACCCAGTACTTC,CASSLYGGGQETQYF
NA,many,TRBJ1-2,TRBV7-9,TGTGCCAGCAGCTCGAACGTGGGAGTCTATGGCTACACCTTC,CASSSNVGVYGYTF
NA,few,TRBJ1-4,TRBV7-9,TGTGCCAGCAGCGCCACATCGGGGCGGACCAATGAAAAACTGTTTTTT,CASSATSGRTNEKLFF
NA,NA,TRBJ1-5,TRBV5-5,TGTGCCAGCAGCCCTAAAGGCAGGATACAGCCCCAGCATTTT,CASSPKGRIQPQHF
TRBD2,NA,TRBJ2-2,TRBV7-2,TGTGCCAGCAGCGTAGGACTAGCGGGAGCCGGGGAGCTGTTTTTT,CASSVGLAGAGELFF
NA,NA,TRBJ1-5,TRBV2,TGTGCCAGCAGTTACTCGAATTTCCCTAATCAGCCCCAGCATTTT,CASSYSNFPNQPQHF
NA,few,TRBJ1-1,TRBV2,TGTGCCAGCAGCGGTTCCCAGAGGGGGGGCGGTGAAGCTTTCTTT,CASSGSQRGGGEAFF
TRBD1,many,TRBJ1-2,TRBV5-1,TGCGCCAGCAGCCTCCCGACCGGGACAGGGGCGGGCTACACCTTC,CASSLPTGTGAGYTF
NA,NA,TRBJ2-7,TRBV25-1,TGTGCCAGCGGATGGGGCTGGGAGCAGTACTTC,CASGWGWEQYF
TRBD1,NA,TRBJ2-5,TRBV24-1,TGTGCCACCAGTGGCAACGGGGGACAGGCGACCCAGTACTTC,CATSGNGGQATQYF
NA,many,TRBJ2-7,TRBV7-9,TGTGCCAGCAGCGGGTGGGACGAGCAGTACTTC,CASSGWDEQYF
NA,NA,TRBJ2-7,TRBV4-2,TGTGCCAGCAGCCAAGAGAGGTTATCGGGCGAGCAGTACTTC,CASSQERLSGEQYF
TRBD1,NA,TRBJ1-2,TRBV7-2,TGTGCCAGCAGCCCACTGATGACAGGGGGGGACTATGGCTACACCTTC,CASSPLMTGGDYGYTF
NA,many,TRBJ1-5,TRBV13,TGTGCCAGCAGCTTAGGAGGGAGTAGCAATCAGCCCCAGCATTTT,CASSLGGSSNQPQHF
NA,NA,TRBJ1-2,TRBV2,TGTGCCAGCAGGGAAGCACTCACCAACTATGGCTACACCTTC,CASREALTNYGYTF